The rows below give T cell receptor beta chains drawn from one sample of a study of post-analysis software for immune sequencing data. TCRdb reprocessed the PCR reads with MiXCR, giving one entry per CDR3 protein. The data show 350,000 to 450,000 distinct CDR3 sequences, approximately 33% seen once. The material sequenced was blood. Source of these receptors: a girl aged 5-17 years with multiple sclerosis. The conserved cysteine and the conserved F or W are not part of the CDR3 here. The order of the fields is CDR3 length, V gene, D gene, J gene, CDR3 protein. The D gene is left open where the match is weak.

CDR3 length: 13; V gene: TRBV5-6; D gene: TRBD1; J gene: TRBJ1-5; CDR3 protein: ASSYWDRGGQPQH
CDR3 length: 12; V gene: TRBV7-2; D gene: .; J gene: TRBJ2-3; CDR3 protein: ASSTHLATDTQY
CDR3 length: 14; V gene: TRBV7-2; D gene: .; J gene: TRBJ2-3; CDR3 protein: ASSLALTWITDTQY
CDR3 length: 13; V gene: TRBV6-5; D gene: TRBD1; J gene: TRBJ2-7; CDR3 protein: ASSPWDRGYDERY
CDR3 length: 10; V gene: TRBV7-2; D gene: .; J gene: .; CDR3 protein: ASSLYQNIQY
CDR3 length: 14; V gene: TRBV7-2; D gene: TRBD2; J gene: TRBJ2-4; CDR3 protein: ASSSSGGGPKNIQY
CDR3 length: 14; V gene: TRBV3-1; D gene: TRBD2; J gene: TRBJ2-1; CDR3 protein: ASSQDSSGGYNEQF
CDR3 length: 11; V gene: TRBV20-1; D gene: TRBD2; J gene: TRBJ2-1; CDR3 protein: SARGERGYEQF
CDR3 length: 16; V gene: TRBV12-3/TRBV12-4; D gene: .; J gene: TRBJ1-2; CDR3 protein: ASSLFPGRMDANYGYT
CDR3 length: 14; V gene: TRBV12-3/TRBV12-4; D gene: TRBD1; J gene: TRBJ1-2; CDR3 protein: AIRPTGTGANYGYT
CDR3 length: 14; V gene: TRBV28; D gene: TRBD1; J gene: TRBJ2-3; CDR3 protein: ASSFWTGGSTDTQY
CDR3 length: 10; V gene: TRBV5-6; D gene: .; J gene: TRBJ1-2; CDR3 protein: ASSLNRYGYT
CDR3 length: 11; V gene: TRBV7-8; D gene: .; J gene: TRBJ1-1; CDR3 protein: ASSLLARTEAF
CDR3 length: 14; V gene: TRBV28; D gene: .; J gene: TRBJ1-6; CDR3 protein: ASRLGASSYNSPLH
CDR3 length: 11; V gene: TRBV12-3/TRBV12-4; D gene: TRBD2; J gene: TRBJ2-5; CDR3 protein: ASSLGRAPTQY
CDR3 length: 12; V gene: TRBV20-1; D gene: TRBD2; J gene: TRBJ2-1; CDR3 protein: SANLGSGTNEQF
CDR3 length: 12; V gene: TRBV7-9; D gene: .; J gene: TRBJ1-4; CDR3 protein: ASSSQGLNEKLF
CDR3 length: 14; V gene: TRBV20-1; D gene: .; J gene: TRBJ2-2; CDR3 protein: SATHTGDLNTGERF
CDR3 length: 11; V gene: TRBV29-1; D gene: .; J gene: TRBJ2-7; CDR3 protein: SVDLGRNYEQY
CDR3 length: 12; V gene: TRBV12-3/TRBV12-4; D gene: .; J gene: TRBJ1-1; CDR3 protein: ASSFTGAGPEAF
CDR3 length: 12; V gene: TRBV20-1; D gene: .; J gene: TRBJ2-2; CDR3 protein: SARGGVSTGELF
CDR3 length: 13; V gene: TRBV27; D gene: TRBD2; J gene: TRBJ2-7; CDR3 protein: ASSTAGGRAYEQY
CDR3 length: 13; V gene: TRBV7-8; D gene: .; J gene: TRBJ1-2; CDR3 protein: ASSTYRQGLNGYT
CDR3 length: 13; V gene: TRBV5-5; D gene: TRBD1; J gene: TRBJ1-6; CDR3 protein: ASSFGDRGISPLH
CDR3 length: 10; V gene: TRBV25-1; D gene: TRBD2; J gene: TRBJ2-7; CDR3 protein: ASSGTSDEQY
CDR3 length: 11; V gene: TRBV12-3/TRBV12-4; D gene: .; J gene: TRBJ2-5; CDR3 protein: ASSSGVEETQY
CDR3 length: 14; V gene: TRBV4-1; D gene: TRBD1; J gene: TRBJ1-5; CDR3 protein: ASRQGGSLSNQPQH
CDR3 length: 11; V gene: TRBV20-1; D gene: .; J gene: TRBJ2-3; CDR3 protein: SAPRGATDTQY